This T cell receptor (beta chain) was sequenced during a study of somatic mutations in cytotoxic T cells in rheumatoid arthritis. Study in general: Including V beta1+ cells that were sequenced for TCRB, some T-cell populations stained with V beta antibodies were flow-sorted at nearly 100% purity.

Germline V gives CDR1 SGDLS, CDR2 YYNGEE. This CDR3 has 15 amino acids. V shed 0 bases and J 1 base; nucleotides not matched to a gene: 2. Measured with immunoSEQ multiplex PCR; TCRdb has only the in-frame clones, and not every one. This table holds about 18,000 clones, over 70% found once. Blood donors, with a median age of approximately 61 years (range about 20-80) and approximately 52% female, made up the healthy control group. Positive magnetic bead selection was used to isolate CD4+ and CD8+ cells; purity was checked by flow cytometry. The clonotype was recovered from a woman between 50 and 59 years old in good health. The specimen sequenced was CD8+ T cells sorted from blood. The chain is built from TRBV9 and TRBJ2-7, with 9 bases that match TRBD1. The CDR3 sequence: CASSVGGQGSYEQYF. The CDR3 DNA reads as TGTGCCAGCAGCGTAGGGGGACAGGGTTCCTACGAGCAGTACTTC.